The rows below give T cell receptor beta chains drawn from one sample of a study of blood T cell repertoires in COVID-19. Clones were sequenced by immunoSEQ multiplex PCR, and TCRdb holds only the in-frame ones, with some missing. The table records 95,000 to 150,000 clones, 88% of them present only once. Sequencing input: peripheral blood. These receptors were obtained from a human donor in a cohort sampled during active COVID-19. Each CDR3 is given with its conserved first and last residue. A D gene is named only where the DNA matches it firmly. Expanded clones get a size class; other rows say once, few or many, or leave the size out.

NA	NA	TRBV30	TRBJ2-3	CAWSSRGLGGTQYF	TGTGCCTGGAGTTCGCGGGGCCTCGGGGGTACGCAGTATTTT
NA	NA	TRBV29-1	TRBJ2-2	CSVLSGANTGELFF	TGCAGCGTCCTTAGCGGAGCGAACACCGGGGAGCTGTTTTTT
NA	NA	TRBV18	TRBJ2-7	CASSPPMGSAIEQYF	TGTGCCAGCTCACCACCGATGGGTTCAGCGATCGAGCAGTACTTC
NA	NA	TRBV4-1	TRBJ2-6	CANLTDSGANVLTF	TGCGCCAACTTAACCGACTCTGGGGCCAACGTCCTGACTTTC
NA	TRBD2	TRBV9	TRBJ2-1	CASSGPGGVLGGEQFF	TGTGCCAGCAGCGGACCCGGGGGGGTCCTTGGAGGTGAGCAGTTCTTC
NA	TRBD1	TRBV5-6	TRBJ1-3	CASSPSGGGNTIYF	TGTGCCAGCAGCCCCTCAGGGGGTGGAAACACCATATATTTT
NA	TRBD2	TRBV18	TRBJ2-5	CASSPRNSGGLKETQYF	TGTGCCAGCTCACCACGGAATAGCGGGGGCCTGAAAGAGACCCAGTACTTC
NA	TRBD2	TRBV7-7	TRBJ2-3	CASSPSGTSVADTQYF	TGTGCTAGCAGCCCTTCCGGGACTAGCGTGGCAGATACGCAGTATTTT
once	NA	TRBV9	TRBJ2-2	CASSGHGELFF	TGTGCCAGCAGCGGGCACGGGGAGCTGTTTTTT
NA	NA	TRBV2	TRBJ2-1	CASSAGAPYNEQFF	TGTGCCAGCAGTGCAGGGGCCCCCTACAATGAGCAGTTCTTC
NA	NA	TRBV27	TRBJ1-2	CASSLRGRGGAGGYTF	TGTGCCAGCAGTTTACGTGGTAGGGGGGGCGCGGGGGGCTACACCTTC
NA	NA	TRBV12-3/TRBV12-4	TRBJ2-7	CASSNGVSEQYF	TGTGCCAGCAGTAACGGGGTCTCTGAGCAGTACTTC
NA	NA	TRBV21-1	TRBJ2-1	CASSKSRTNPGSSYNEQFF	TGTGCCAGCAGCAAATCTCGGACAAACCCCGGGAGCTCCTACAATGAGCAGTTCTTC
once	TRBD1	TRBV2	TRBJ2-4	CASSVGQGAANIQYF	TGTGCCAGCAGTGTAGGACAGGGGGCAGCAAACATTCAGTACTTC
NA	TRBD1	TRBV24-1	TRBJ2-5	CATSDPRGTAETQYF	TGTGCCACCAGTGACCCTCGAGGGACAGCCGAGACCCAGTACTTC
NA	NA	TRBV13	TRBJ2-1	CASTLVLGPYNEQFF	TGTGCCAGCACCCTAGTATTGGGGCCTTACAATGAGCAGTTCTTC
few	TRBD2	TRBV27	TRBJ2-7	CASSPRTSGSGEQYF	TGTGCCAGCAGCCCGAGGACTAGCGGGAGCGGGGAGCAGTACTTC
once	NA	TRBV3-1/TRBV3-2	TRBJ2-7	CASSQDLWTSYEQYF	TGTGCCAGCAGCCAAGATCTGTGGACTTCCTACGAGCAGTACTTC
NA	TRBD2	TRBV7-2	TRBJ2-1	CASSPWTSGGNEQFF	TGTGCCAGCAGCCCCTGGACTAGCGGGGGCAATGAGCAGTTCTTC
NA	TRBD1	TRBV6-6	TRBJ1-6	CASSYGDRDSPLHF	TGTGCCAGCAGTTATGGGGACAGGGATTCACCCCTCCACTTT
NA	NA	TRBV10-1	TRBJ2-3	CASSFSGDTQYF	TGCGCCAGCAGTTTCTCAGGGGATACGCAGTATTTT
NA	TRBD1	TRBV5-1	TRBJ1-1	CASSRPGQGTEAFF	TGCGCCAGCAGCCGACCGGGACAGGGCACTGAAGCTTTCTTT
NA	NA	TRBV5-1	TRBJ2-3	CASSPGDTQYF	TGCGCCAGCAGCCCGGGGGATACGCAGTATTTT
NA	TRBD2	TRBV11-1	TRBJ2-1	CASSPLSSGGAGEQFF	TGTGCCAGCAGCCCTCTCTCTAGCGGGGGGGCTGGTGAGCAGTTCTTC
NA	NA	TRBV4-2	TRBJ2-3	CASSQDGTLADTQYF	TGTGCCAGCAGCCAAGATGGGACTTTGGCAGATACGCAGTATTTT
NA	TRBD1	TRBV28	TRBJ1-5	CASARTGGGNQPQHF	TGTGCCAGCGCCCGGACAGGGGGCGGCAATCAGCCCCAGCATTTT
NA	TRBD1	TRBV27	TRBJ2-1	CASSPHRQGWGQFF	TGTGCCAGCAGCCCCCACCGACAGGGTTGGGGGCAGTTCTTC
NA	NA	TRBV7-2	TRBJ2-1	CASSLWSAGETYNEQFF	TGTGCCAGCAGCTTATGGTCAGCAGGGGAGACCTACAATGAGCAGTTCTTC
NA	TRBD1	TRBV28	TRBJ2-2	CASSSGQGDTGELFF	TGTGCCAGCAGTTCCGGACAGGGAGACACCGGGGAGCTGTTTTTT
NA	NA	TRBV10-3	TRBJ1-1	CAIRVGDLRGTEAFF	TGTGCCATACGCGTAGGAGACCTTCGCGGCACTGAAGCTTTCTTT
NA	NA	TRBV15	TRBJ2-1	CATSRDYGRGDEQFF	TGTGCCACCAGCAGAGATTACGGGAGAGGGGATGAGCAGTTCTTC
NA	TRBD1	TRBV27	TRBJ2-2	CATRGTGRTGELFF	TGTGCCACCCGCGGGACAGGCCGGACCGGGGAGCTGTTTTTT
NA	TRBD2	TRBV7-9	TRBJ2-3	CASNTPGGVTDTQYF	TGTGCCAGCAACACCCCGGGGGGGGTCACAGATACGCAGTATTTT
NA	TRBD2	TRBV28	TRBJ2-1	CASSLSSGYRNEQFF	TGTGCCAGCAGTTTATCTAGCGGGTACCGCAATGAGCAGTTCTTC
NA	NA	TRBV27	TRBJ1-2	CASSPIQGYGYTF	TGTGCCAGCAGCCCGATCCAGGGGTATGGCTACACCTTC
NA	TRBD1	TRBV7-2	TRBJ1-3	CASSTGQGAGNTIYF	TGTGCCAGCAGCACGGGACAGGGAGCTGGAAACACCATATATTTT
NA	TRBD2	TRBV2	TRBJ2-1	CASSEGRGSYNEQFF	TGTGCCAGCAGTGAGGGGAGGGGTTCCTACAATGAGCAGTTCTTC
few	TRBD2	TRBV28	TRBJ2-3	CASSRLGGYGVTDTQYF	TGTGCCAGCAGTCGCCTGGGGGGGTATGGGGTCACAGATACGCAGTATTTT
NA	NA	TRBV18	TRBJ1-4	CASSPGELREKLFF	TGTGCCAGCTCACCAGGGGAGCTTAGGGAAAAACTGTTTTTT
NA	TRBD2	TRBV28	TRBJ2-1	CASSPTLAGAYNEQFF	TGTGCCAGCAGTCCGACGCTAGCGGGTGCTTACAATGAGCAGTTCTTC
NA	TRBD1	TRBV5-1	TRBJ1-1	CASSLEGQGYTEAFF	TGCGCCAGCAGCTTGGAGGGACAGGGCTACACTGAAGCTTTCTTT
NA	TRBD1	TRBV7-8	TRBJ2-7	CASSLVGQGGYEQYF	TGTGCCAGCAGCTTAGTGGGACAGGGCGGCTACGAGCAGTACTTC
NA	TRBD2	TRBV28	TRBJ2-3	CASSLAGGGADTQYF	TGTGCCAGCAGTCTAGCGGGGGGAGGAGCAGATACGCAGTATTTT
NA	NA	TRBV28	TRBJ1-4	CASSPRRGRRNEKLFF	TGTGCCAGCAGTCCAAGGCGGGGGCGGCGGAATGAAAAACTGTTTTTT